Below are 19 T cell receptor beta chains sequenced from a single sample in a study of neoadjuvant anti-PD-1 for oral cavity cancer. TCRdb's copy holds only in-frame clones and misses some; the assay was immunoSEQ multiplex PCR. The repertoire consists of roughly 68,000 clones, with roughly 90% occurring once and the leading ten covering 2.5% to 3%. Time point defined: after neoadjuvant nivolumab, at surgical resection. The sequences come from PBMCs, collected after nivolumab (anti-PD-1) treatment. Source of these receptors: a person aged 35-80 years with oral cavity squamous cell carcinoma.

This chain joins TRBV27 and TRBJ2-1; D tentatively fits TRBD1 or TRBD2 (5 bases each). CDR1 MNHEY and CDR2 SMNVEV come from the germline V gene (reference sequence). V shed 5 bases and J shed 4 bases, with 12 bases lying between them. This CDR3 has 14 residues. CDR3 coding DNA: TGTGCCAGCAGTCTGGGGACGGCTTACAATGAGCAGTTCTTC. This encodes CASSLGTAYNEQFF.

The CDR3 coding sequence is TGTGCCAGCAGTTACGAGGGGGACGAAAAACTGTTTTTT. Translating gives CASSYEGDEKLFF. The V and J genes are TRBV6-6 and TRBJ1-4, with D possibly matching TRBD1 (6 bases). Germline CDR1 and CDR2: MNHNY and SVGAGI (reference sequence). Between the trimmed V and J ends, which lost 2 bases and 8 bases, there was a span of 9 bases. The CDR3 totals 13 residues.

This chain connects TRBV7-8 to TRBJ1-5, with a tentative D call TRBD1 (5 bases). Germline CDR1 reads SGHVS; CDR2 reads FQNEAQ. This CDR3 spans 14 amino acids. The ends were cut back, 5 bases at V and 5 bases at J, with 13 bases in the middle. CDR3 nucleotides: TGTGCCAGCAGCCTCGGTCGGGGGGATCAGCCCCAGCATTTT. Encoded protein: CASSLGRGDQPQHF.

This chain links TRBV6-5 with TRBJ1-2, with 7 nucleotides matching TRBD1. The CDR3 contains 13 residues. Unmatched junction bases numbered 9, after V lost 10 bases and J lost 4 bases. Germline lookup yields CDR1 MNHEY and CDR2 SVGAGI. This chain's CDR3 is CATLSGGLYGYTF. DNA of the CDR3: TGTGCCACCCTTTCAGGGGGACTCTATGGCTACACCTTC.

This sequence joins TRBV28 and TRBJ2-1; D assignment may be TRBD1 or TRBD2 (5 bases each). The CDR3 has 12 residues. Trimming pared 4 bases from V and 12 bases from J, leaving 13 bases between. Per the germline V gene, CDR1 is MDHEN and CDR2 is SYDVKM. CDR3: CASSYGAMRQFF. CDR3 sequence (DNA): TGTGCCAGCAGTTACGGGGCAATGAGGCAGTTCTTC.

The chain links TRBV5-1 to TRBJ2-2, with D possibly matching TRBD1 (6 bases). Germline V gives CDR1 SGHRS, CDR2 YFSETQ. The CDR3 extends over 16 amino acids. V was trimmed by 4 bases and J by 0 bases, leaving 13 bases between them. In DNA form, the CDR3 reads TGCGCCAGCAGCCCTGGGACACTCGCGAACACCGGGGAGCTGTTTTTT. It encodes CASSPGTLANTGELFF.

V and J are TRBV10-3 and TRBJ2-1; TRBD2 matches 9 bases. The length of the CDR3 is 14 residues. Germline-derived CDR1 and CDR2 are ENHRY and SYGVKD. V shed 7 bases, J shed 5 bases, and the junction held 6 bases outside the gene matches. CDR3 bases: TGTGCCATCAATCAGCGGGAGGCGCACAATGAGCAGTTCTTC. Protein: CAINQREAHNEQFF.

The rearrangement joins TRBV9 to TRBJ1-1; D ambiguous. This CDR3 comprises 13 residues. Trimming took off 4 bases at V and 1 base at J, with 8 bases between the two ends. Germline-derived CDR1 and CDR2 are SGDLS and YYNGEE. CDR3 amino acids: CASSHRWNTEAFF. The CDR3 DNA sequence: TGTGCCAGCAGCCACCGGTGGAACACTGAAGCTTTCTTT.

This clone was seen once. This chain connects TRBV25-1 to TRBJ1-4; perhaps TRBD1 as D (6 bases). Germline values: CDR1 MGHDK, CDR2 SYGVNS. The CDR3 consists of 17 residues. V dropped 0 bases and J dropped 3 bases, with 14 bases sitting between them. The CDR3 DNA reads TGTGCCAGCAGTGAATATGGCAGGGGAATCCCTAATGAAAAACTGTTTTTT. As protein: CASSEYGRGIPNEKLFF.

J is TRBJ2-1 and V is TRBV27; 9 bases are shared with TRBD2. The CDR3 sequence is 17 residues long. Trimming removed 3 bases from V and 3 bases from J; junction bases left unmatched: 9. Germline CDR1 MNHEY, CDR2 SMNVEV (reference sequence). CDR3 region: CASSFWGLASIYNEQFF. The DNA of the CDR3 is TGTGCCAGCAGTTTTTGGGGACTAGCTAGTATCTACAATGAGCAGTTCTTC.

The chain employs TRBV2 and TRBJ2-7; D not certain. Germline CDR1 is SNHLY and CDR2 is FYNNEI. This CDR3 is built from 12 residues. V lost 7 bases, J lost 6 bases, and 13 bases lay in between. The CDR3 nucleotides are TGTGCCAGCAAGGGCGGACCGGGCGAGCAGTACTTC. Translation: CASKGGPGEQYF.

The gene calls are TRBV7-9 and TRBJ2-5; tentative D call: TRBD2 (5 bases). Deletions cut 2 bases from V and 3 bases from J, with 10 bases between. CDR3 size: 14 residues. Looked up from germline, CDR1 is SEHNR and CDR2 is FQNEAQ (reference sequence). The CDR3 is CASSLLNGKETQYF. Here the CDR3 DNA reads TGTGCCAGCAGCTTATTGAACGGGAAAGAGACCCAGTACTTC.

The chain is built from TRBV6-5 and TRBJ1-4; D remains unclear. This CDR3 is 13 amino acids long. Trimming took 6 bases from V and 1 from J, leaving 6 bases between them. Germline V lookup: CDR1 MNHEY, CDR2 SVGAGI. The CDR3 DNA reads as TGTGCCAGCAGATCAGGAACTAATGAAAAACTGTTTTTT. It translates to CASRSGTNEKLFF.

This chain links TRBV27 with TRBJ2-7; TRBD2 matches at 10 bases. CDR3 length equals 16 residues. The junction had 8 bases not matched to a gene; V was cut back by 3 bases and J by 3 bases. CDR1 is MNHEY, CDR2 SMNVEV, per germline (reference sequence). CDR3 nucleotide sequence: TGTGCCAGCAGTTTCGGATCTAGCGGGGGTCGCTACGAGCAGTACTTC. This translates into CASSFGSSGGRYEQYF.

The chain couples TRBV5-1 to TRBJ2-3; D may be TRBD1 (6 bases). Germline-derived CDR1 and CDR2 are SGHRS and YFSETQ. CDR3 length: 14 residues. The V and J ends lost 4 bases and 2 bases respectively, with 11 bases between them. CDR3 region: CASSLRTDTDTQYF. The CDR3 DNA reads as TGCGCCAGCAGCCTGCGGACAGACACAGATACGCAGTATTTT.

The chain employs TRBV2 and TRBJ1-1; no reliable D call. V gave up 4 bases and J gave up 4 bases, with 16 bases separating them. CDR1 and CDR2 from the germline V gene are SNHLY and FYNNEI. The CDR3 runs 15 residues. CDR3 in amino acids: CASSGAYHGGTEAFF. The CDR3 nucleotides are TGTGCCAGCAGTGGGGCCTATCATGGCGGCACTGAAGCTTTCTTT. The variable domain in full, with the rest retrieved from reference TRBV2 and TRBJ1-1, is EPEVTQTPSHQVTQMGQEVILRCVPISNHLYFYWYRQILGQKVEFLVSFYNNEISEKSEIFDDQFSVERPDGSNFTLKIRSTKLEDSAMYFCASSGAYHGGTEAFFGQGTRLTVV.

The chain is built from TRBV5-1 and TRBJ1-1, with D possibly TRBD1 on 6 matching bases. The CDR3 totals 14 residues. CDR1 is SGHRS, CDR2 YFSETQ, per germline. V shed 2 bases and J shed 5 bases, with 13 bases lying between them. CDR3 nucleotides: TGCGCCAGCAGCTTACAGGGAGTTAGAACTGAAGCTTTCTTT. Protein product: CASSLQGVRTEAFF.

This sequence joins TRBV7-8 and TRBJ1-5; a weak D match, TRBD1 (5 bases). This CDR3 is 20 amino acids long. The germline gives CDR1 SGHVS, CDR2 FQNEAQ. With 0 bases removed from V and 1 base from J, the gap between germline ends came to 22 bases. CDR3 loop: CASSLAGQGIVFWSNQPQHF. The DNA of the CDR3 is TGTGCCAGCAGCTTAGCGGGGCAGGGTATAGTTTTCTGGAGCAATCAGCCCCAGCATTTT.

To note about this clone: Germline and junction disagree at one end, which may indicate a read error. The rearrangement joins TRBV28 to TRBJ2-1, with D possibly matching TRBD2 (7 bases). Germline CDR1 MDHEN, CDR2 SYDVKM. The CDR3 has 15 amino acids. The CDR3 loop is CASRTTLGGASPVLF. In DNA form, the CDR3 reads TGTGCCAGCAGGACCACTCTGGGGGGGGCCTCCCCAGTTCTCTTC.